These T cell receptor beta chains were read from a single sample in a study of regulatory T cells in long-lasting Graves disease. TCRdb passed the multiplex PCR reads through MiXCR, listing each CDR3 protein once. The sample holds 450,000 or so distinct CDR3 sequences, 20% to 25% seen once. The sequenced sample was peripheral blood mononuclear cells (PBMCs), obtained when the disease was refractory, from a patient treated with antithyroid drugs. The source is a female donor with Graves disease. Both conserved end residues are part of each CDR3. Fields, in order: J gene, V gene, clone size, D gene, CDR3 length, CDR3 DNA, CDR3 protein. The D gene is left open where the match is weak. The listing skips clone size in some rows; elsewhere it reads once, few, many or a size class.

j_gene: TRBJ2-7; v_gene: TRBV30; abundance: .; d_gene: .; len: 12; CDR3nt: TGTGCCTGGAAGGGGACCAACTACGAGCAGTACTTC; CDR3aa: CAWKGTNYEQYF
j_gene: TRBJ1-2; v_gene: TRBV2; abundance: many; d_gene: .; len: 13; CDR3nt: TGTGCCAGCAGTGATGGGAACGCTGGTGGCTACACCTTC; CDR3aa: CASSDGNAGGYTF
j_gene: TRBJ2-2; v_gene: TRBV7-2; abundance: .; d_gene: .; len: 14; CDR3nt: TGTGCCAGCAGCTCGAAAACAGTGACCGGGGAGCTGTTTTTT; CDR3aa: CASSSKTVTGELFF
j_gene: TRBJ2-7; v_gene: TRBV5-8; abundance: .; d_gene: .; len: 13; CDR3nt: TGTGCCAGCAGCTCGGGACGGTTCTACGAGCAGTACTTC; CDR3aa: CASSSGRFYEQYF
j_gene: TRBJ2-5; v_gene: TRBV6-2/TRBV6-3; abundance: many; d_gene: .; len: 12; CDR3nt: TGTGCCAGCAGTGGATCCGCCAAGACCCAGTACTTC; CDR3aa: CASSGSAKTQYF
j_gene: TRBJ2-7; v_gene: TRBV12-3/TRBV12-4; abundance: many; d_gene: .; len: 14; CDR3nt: TGTGCCAGCAGTTACGGGGGTAGCTCCTACGAGCAGTACTTC; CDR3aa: CASSYGGSSYEQYF
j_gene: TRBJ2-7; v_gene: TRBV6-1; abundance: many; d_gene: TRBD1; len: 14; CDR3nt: TGTGCCAGCAGTCTACTACAGGGGAACTACGAGCAGTACTTC; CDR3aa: CASSLLQGNYEQYF
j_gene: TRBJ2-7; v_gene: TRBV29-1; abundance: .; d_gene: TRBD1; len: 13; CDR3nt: TGCAGCGTTGACCAGGGGGCGCTGGGCGAGCAGTACTTC; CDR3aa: CSVDQGALGEQYF
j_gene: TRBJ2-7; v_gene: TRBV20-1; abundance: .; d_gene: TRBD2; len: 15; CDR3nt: TGCAGTGCTAGAGATCCCAGCGGGAGTTCCTACGAGCAGTACTTC; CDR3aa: CSARDPSGSSYEQYF
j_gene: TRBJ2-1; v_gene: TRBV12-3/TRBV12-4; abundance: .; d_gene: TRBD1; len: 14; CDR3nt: TGTGCCAGCAGCTACTTGACAGGGTTTGATGAGCAGTTCTTC; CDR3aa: CASSYLTGFDEQFF
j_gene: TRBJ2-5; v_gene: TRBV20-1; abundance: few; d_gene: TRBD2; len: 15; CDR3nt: TGCAGTGCTCCCCGAAGCGGGGGGGCCTCAAAGACCCAGTACTTC; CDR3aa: CSAPRSGGASKTQYF
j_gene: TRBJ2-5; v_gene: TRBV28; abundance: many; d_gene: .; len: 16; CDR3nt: TGTGCCAGCTCACATTCTATCGACCAGAGAAAGGAGACCCAGTACTTC; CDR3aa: CASSHSIDQRKETQYF
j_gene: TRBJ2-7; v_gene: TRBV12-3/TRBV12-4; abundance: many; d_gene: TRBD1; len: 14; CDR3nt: TGTGCCAGCAGTTCGGGACAGGGGGCCTACGAGCAGTACTTC; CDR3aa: CASSSGQGAYEQYF
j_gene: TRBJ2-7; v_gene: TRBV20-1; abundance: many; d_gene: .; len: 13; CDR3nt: TGCAGTGTCACGAGGGACAACTCCTACGAGCAGTACTTC; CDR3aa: CSVTRDNSYEQYF
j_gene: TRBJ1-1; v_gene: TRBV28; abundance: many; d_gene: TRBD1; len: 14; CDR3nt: TGTGCCAGCTTGACAGGGGCCCCGAACACTGAAGCTTTCTTT; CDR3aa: CASLTGAPNTEAFF
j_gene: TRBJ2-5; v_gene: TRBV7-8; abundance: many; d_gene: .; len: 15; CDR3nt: TGTGCCAGCAGCCCGTTGGCAGGGACGATGGAGACCCAGTACTTC; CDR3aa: CASSPLAGTMETQYF
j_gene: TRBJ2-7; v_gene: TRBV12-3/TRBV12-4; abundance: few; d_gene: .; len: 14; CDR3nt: TGTGCCAGCAGTTTAGAACAGATTAGCTACGAGCAGTACTTC; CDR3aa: CASSLEQISYEQYF